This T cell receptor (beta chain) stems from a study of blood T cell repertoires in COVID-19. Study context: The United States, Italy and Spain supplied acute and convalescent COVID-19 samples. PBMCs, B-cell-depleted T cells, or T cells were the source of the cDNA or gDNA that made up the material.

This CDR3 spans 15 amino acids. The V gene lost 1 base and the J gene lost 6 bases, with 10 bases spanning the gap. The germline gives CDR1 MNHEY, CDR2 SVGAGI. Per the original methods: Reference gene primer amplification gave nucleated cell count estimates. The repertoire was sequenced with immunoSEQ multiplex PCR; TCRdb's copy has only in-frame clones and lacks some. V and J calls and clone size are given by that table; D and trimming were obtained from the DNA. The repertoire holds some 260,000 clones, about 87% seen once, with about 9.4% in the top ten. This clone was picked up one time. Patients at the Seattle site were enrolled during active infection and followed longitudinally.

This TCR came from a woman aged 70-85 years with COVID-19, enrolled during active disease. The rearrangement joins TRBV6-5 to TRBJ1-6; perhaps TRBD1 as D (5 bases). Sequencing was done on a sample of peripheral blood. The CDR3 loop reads CASSYFGGANSPLHF. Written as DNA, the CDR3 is TGTGCCAGCAGTTACTTCGGAGGGGCTAATTCACCCCTCCACTTT.